The 14 T cell receptor beta chains below come from one sample, sequenced in a study of immune cell composition in non-small cell lung cancer. The protocol was immunoSEQ multiplex PCR, while the TCRdb copy is restricted to in-frame clones and leaves out a portion. The sample comprises several thousand clones, roughly 86% of which are singletons, and 9% to 15% rests with the top ten. Normal lung was taken at the farthest possible site, at least 3 cm from tumour. Sequencing was performed on non-adjacent lung tissue. The receptors stem from a human donor with non-small cell lung cancer.

This clone has only one observation. The chain combines TRBV10-3 with TRBJ1-6, with D uncertain. With 10 bases removed from V and 5 bases from J, the gap between germline ends came to 12 bases. Looked up from germline, CDR1 is ENHRY and CDR2 is SYGVKD. The CDR3 length is 13 residues. The CDR3 nucleotides are TGTGCCACCAATAGGGAGGATAATTCACCCCTCCACTTT. The encoded protein is CATNREDNSPLHF.

The chain is built from TRBV28 and TRBJ2-7, with unresolved D. V was clipped by 11 bases and J by 5 bases, with 7 bases between them. In germline, CDR1 is MDHEN, CDR2 SYDVKM. This CDR3 region has 9 residues. CDR3 DNA sequence: TGTGCCCCCCCCCACGAGCAGTACTTC. Amino acid sequence: CAPPHEQYF.

The chain has TRBV5-4 and TRBJ2-3; 9 bases are shared with TRBD2. CDR1 SGHNT and CDR2 YYREEE come from the germline V gene (reference sequence). V lost 7 bases, J lost 2 bases, and 5 bases stayed unmatched. CDR3 length: 14 amino acids. The CDR3 sequence: CASSRGGNTDTQYF. The CDR3 bases are TGTGCCAGCTCGCGGGGGGGGAACACAGATACGCAGTATTTT.

Written as DNA, the CDR3 is TGTGCCAGCAGCTTCATGGGGGGGCTACCCCCTTATGGCTACACCTTC. It yields the protein CASSFMGGLPPYGYTF. The genes are TRBV28 and TRBJ1-2; tentatively, D is TRBD1 (6 bases). CDR1 and CDR2 (germline): MDHEN, SYDVKM. The CDR3 contains 16 residues. V was pared by 6 bases and J by 5 bases, with 22 bases between.

This chain connects TRBV7-8 to TRBJ2-5; possibly TRBD2 for D (6 bases). Per germline, CDR1 SGHVS and CDR2 FQNEAQ. The CDR3 is made up of 14 amino acids. Trimming stripped 4 bases from V and 5 bases from J, with 14 bases between. The CDR3 region is CASSSLAHGETQYF. CDR3 nucleotide sequence: TGTGCCAGCAGCTCCCTAGCGCATGGGGAGACCCAGTACTTC.

This chain connects TRBV30 to TRBJ1-1; D gene unclear. Germline loops: CDR1 GTSNPN, CDR2 SVGIG (reference sequence). The CDR3 totals 13 residues. The V end lost 2 bases, the J end lost 0 bases, and 7 bases lay between the germline ends. As DNA, the CDR3 is TGTGCCTGGAGTACAGAGTTGAACACTGAAGCTTTCTTT. It is translated as CAWSTELNTEAFF.

This sequence joins TRBV2 and TRBJ1-2; 9 bases fit TRBD1. Germline V gene sequence: CDR1 SNHLY, CDR2 FYNNEI. The CDR3 loop spans 14 amino acids. V shed 3 bases and J 5 bases; nucleotides not matched to a gene: 4. The CDR3 DNA reads as TGTGCCAGCAGTGATGGGACAGGGTCATATGGCTACACCTTC. Residues: CASSDGTGSYGYTF. The complete variable domain, with remaining parts taken from reference TRBV2 and TRBJ1-2, reads EPEVTQTPSHQVTQMGQEVILRCVPISNHLYFYWYRQILGQKVEFLVSFYNNEISEKSEIFDDQFSVERPDGSNFTLKIRSTKLEDSAMYFCASSDGTGSYGYTFGSGTRLTVV.

This clone has a single count. This chain connects TRBV7-8 to TRBJ1-1, with TRBD1 as a possible D gene (5 bases). The ends were cut back, 1 base at V and 3 bases at J, with 15 bases in the middle. The V gene's germline CDR1 is SGHVS and CDR2 FQNEAQ. The length of the CDR3 is 16 residues. CDR3 DNA: TGTGCCAGCAGCTTAGGGGGCCTCGGCCGCTACACTGAAGCTTTCTTT. It codes for CASSLGGLGRYTEAFF.

The chain has TRBV6-5 and TRBJ1-1; D unclear. The CDR3 contains 13 residues. V was pared by 1 base and J by 7 bases, with 10 bases between. Germline V CDR1 and CDR2: MNHEY, SVGAGI. The CDR3 sequence is CASSYWAGNEAFF. The CDR3 DNA follows: TGTGCCAGCAGTTACTGGGCAGGCAATGAAGCTTTCTTT.

This clone is a singleton in its sample. This chain uses TRBV5-8 with TRBJ1-3, with D unclear. The germline CDR1 and CDR2 sequences are SGHTS and YDEGEE. The CDR3 runs to 15 residues. V was pared by 4 bases and J by 0 bases, with 11 bases between. The CDR3 DNA sequence: TGTGCCAGCAGCCCCGGACCCCACTCTGGAAACACCATATATTTT. Its protein product is CASSPGPHSGNTIYF. Supplemented by reference TRBV5-8 and TRBJ1-3, the full variable domain reads EAGVTQSPTHLIKTRGQQATLRCSPISGHTSVYWYQQALGLGLQFLLWYDEGEERNRGNFPPRFSGRQFPNYSSELNVNALELEDSALYLCASSPGPHSGNTIYFGEGSWLTVV.

The V gene is TRBV7-9, the J gene TRBJ2-1; D not certain. The germline gives CDR1 SEHNR, CDR2 FQNEAQ (reference sequence). The CDR3 sequence is 10 residues long. The ends were cut back, 5 bases at V and 6 bases at J, with 2 bases in the middle. The CDR3 loop is CASSPNEQFF. Written as DNA, the CDR3 is TGTGCCAGCAGCCCCAATGAGCAGTTCTTC.

The CDR3 nucleotides are TGTGCCAGCAGCCAAGATGTCCAGACCGGGGAGCTGTTTTTT. Its protein product is CASSQDVQTGELFF. The chain couples TRBV4-2 to TRBJ2-2; D remains ambiguous. The V gene lost 0 bases and the J gene lost 5 bases, with 7 bases spanning the gap. CDR3 length: 14 amino acids. Germline V gives CDR1 LGHNA, CDR2 YNFKEQ.

J is TRBJ2-2 and V is TRBV5-6; no clear D. The V gene lost 6 bases and the J gene lost 3 bases, with 15 bases spanning the gap. The CDR3 contains 15 residues. CDR1 is SGHDT, CDR2 YYEEEE, per germline. The CDR3 reads CASIPIREYTGELFF. In DNA, the CDR3 is TGTGCCAGCATCCCTATTAGGGAATACACCGGGGAGCTGTTTTTT. The entire variable domain, with the rest obtained from reference TRBV5-6 and TRBJ2-2, is as follows: DAGVTQSPTHLIKTRGQQVTLRCSPKSGHDTVSWYQQALGQGPQFIFQYYEEEERQRGNFPDRFSGHQFPNYSSELNVNALLLGDSALYLCASIPIREYTGELFFGEGSRLTVL.

This clone was observed a few times. Distinct nucleotide sequences in the sample also encode this CDR3. CDR3 bases: TGTGCCAGCAGCGCCGGACAGGGATTCTCTGGAAACACCATATATTTT. Translating gives CASSAGQGFSGNTIYF. The chain carries TRBV9 and TRBJ1-3, with TRBD1 matching over 8 bases. V trimming: 3 bases; J trimming: 0 bases; junction bases outside the gene matches: 5. The CDR3 runs to 16 residues. Looked up from germline, CDR1 is SGDLS and CDR2 is YYNGEE.